A single sample is the source of the 2 T cell receptor beta chains below, sequenced in a study of T-cell reconstitution after alpha-beta-depleted transplantation in children. This sample's TCRbeta library carried unique molecular identifier barcodes. One entry per CDR3 protein, called by TCRdb with MiXCR from the PCR reads. The sample records approximately 430,000 distinct CDR3 sequences, about 17% being singletons. Sequences were derived from PBMCs, mostly from graft donor cells, sampled 360 days after TCRalphabeta/CD19-depleted stem cell transplant. The source of these receptors is a boy in the first two years of life who had a stem cell transplant for Wiskott-Aldrich syndrome, so the T cells may come from the graft donor.

This clonotype occurred a few times. This chain uses TRBV28 with TRBJ2-7; possible D gene TRBD1, 6 bases. Trimming cost V 7 bases and J 2 bases, with 9 bases left between them. The CDR3 is 12 amino acids. Germline V gene data show CDR1 as MDHEN and CDR2 as SYDVKM. For the CDR3, the DNA is TGTGCCAGCATAACAGGGCCCTACGAGCAGTACTTC. Protein sequence: CASITGPYEQYF. Looking up the rest from reference TRBV28 and TRBJ2-7 gives the full variable domain: DVKVTQSSRYLVKRTGEKVFLECVQDMDHENMFWYRQDPGLGLRLIYFSYDVKMKEKGDIPEGYSVSREKKERFSLILESASTNQTSMYLCASITGPYEQYFGPGTRLTVT.

The rearrangement uses TRBV5-5 and TRBJ2-3; possible D gene TRBD2, 7 bases. The ends were cut back, 4 bases at V and 3 bases at J, with 18 bases in the middle. The length of the CDR3 is 16 residues. Germline V gene data show CDR1 as SGHKS and CDR2 as YYEKEE (reference sequence). The CDR3 coding sequence is TGTGCCAGCAGCGGGGGGGCGGCCTTGAGGACAGATACGCAGTATTTT. Its protein product is CASSGGAALRTDTQYF.